A single sample gave rise to the 32 T cell receptor beta chains below, sequenced in a study of beta chain features in type 1 diabetes. Whole-study findings and limits: Moderate yet significant TCRB CDR3 shortening was seen in Type 1 diabetes patients in all four CD4+ subsets.

Expressed TCRB transcripts got sequenced, as all isolated RNA was reverse transcribed. Measured with immunoSEQ multiplex PCR; TCRdb has only the in-frame clones, and not every one. The data hold about 260,000 clones, with about a fifth observed a single time. What these receptors recognize is not known. Sequencing was carried out using naive CD4+ T cells from blood. The receptor set was obtained from a woman between 40 and 55 years old with type 1 diabetes.

CDR3 region: CASSLSGDGYGYTF. DNA for the CDR3: TGTGCCAGCAGCTTAAGCGGGGACGGCTATGGCTACACCTTC. V is TRBV7-3 and J is TRBJ1-2; perhaps TRBD1 as D (5 bases). This CDR3 is built from 14 residues. Germline V CDR1 and CDR2: SGHTA, FQGTGA. Trimming pared 1 base from V and 4 bases from J, leaving 10 bases between.

The rearrangement joins TRBV10-3 to TRBJ2-7; TRBD1 agrees at 9 bases. This CDR3 has 14 residues. J was trimmed by 3 bases and V by 8 bases; bases with no gene match: 8. Germline V gene data show CDR1 as ENHRY and CDR2 as SYGVKD. The CDR3 protein is CAIGRTDRGYEQYF. In DNA, the CDR3 is TGTGCCATCGGTAGAACGGACAGGGGCTACGAGCAGTACTTC.

The chain recombines TRBV29-1 with TRBJ1-4; 9 nucleotides agree with TRBD1. Losses at the gene ends were 6 bases for V and 6 bases for J; bases not matched to a gene: 8. The length of the CDR3 is 14 residues. The germline V gene has CDR1 SQVTM and CDR2 ANQGSEA. The DNA of the CDR3 is TGCAGCGTCCCCAACCGGGACAGGGATGAAAAACTGTTTTTT. Its protein product is CSVPNRDRDEKLFF.

The chain is built from TRBV5-4 and TRBJ1-2, with TRBD1 identical over 9 bases. Germline values: CDR1 SGHNT, CDR2 YYREEE (reference sequence). The CDR3 has 16 amino acids. V dropped 4 bases and J dropped 6; count of bases not matched to a gene: 13. CDR3 residues: CASSSTGTGFFDGYTF. For the CDR3, the DNA is TGTGCCAGCAGCAGTACCGGGACAGGGTTTTTTGATGGCTACACCTTC. Filled out from reference TRBV5-4 and TRBJ1-2, the complete variable domain reads ETGVTQSPTHLIKTRGQQVTLRCSSQSGHNTVSWYQQALGQGPQFIFQYYREEENGRGNFPPRFSGLQFPNYSSELNVNALELDDSALYLCASSSTGTGFFDGYTFGSGTRLTVV.

The chain is built from TRBV19 and TRBJ1-1; D is unresolved. V lost 10 bases and J lost 4, with 16 bases in between. Per the germline V gene, CDR1 is LNHDA and CDR2 is SQIVND (reference sequence). The CDR3 loop spans 13 amino acids. Here the CDR3 reads CATNLERGTEAFF. In nucleotides, the CDR3 is TGTGCCACCAACTTAGAGCGAGGCACTGAAGCTTTCTTT.

This clone was observed a handful of times. The rearrangement links TRBV18 to TRBJ1-5; 9 bases are a match to TRBD1. The germline CDR1 and CDR2 sequences are KGHSH and LQKENI. With V trimmed by 2 bases and J by 2 bases, 4 bases remained unmatched. The CDR3 totals 16 residues. The CDR3, as DNA: TGTGCCAGCTCACCAGGGACAGGGTACGGCAATCAGCCCCAGCATTTT. As protein: CASSPGTGYGNQPQHF.

This clone was detected only a few times. This chain joins TRBV9 and TRBJ2-7; tentatively, D is TRBD2 (5 bases). Trimming removed 0 bases from V and 4 bases from J, with 14 bases in between. CDR1 SGDLS and CDR2 YYNGEE come from the germline V gene. The CDR3 length is 15 residues. The CDR3 DNA reads as TGTGCCAGCAGCGTAGGGAGCGGTGGGTTTTACGAGCAGTACTTC. This translates into CASSVGSGGFYEQYF.

This clone came up a few times. This chain links TRBV6-1 with TRBJ1-2; tentative D call: TRBD1 (6 bases). This CDR3 spans 13 amino acids. V dropped 5 bases and J dropped 7 bases, with 14 bases sitting between them. Germline V gene data show CDR1 as MNHNS and CDR2 as SASEGT. This CDR3 is CASSFSGAGGYTF. The CDR3 nucleotides are TGTGCCAGCAGTTTTTCAGGGGCCGGTGGCTACACCTTC.

The chain carries TRBV7-6 and TRBJ2-7; 12 nucleotides match TRBD1. This CDR3 has 14 amino acids. CDR1 and CDR2 from the germline V gene are SGHVS and FNYEAQ. V shed 5 bases and J 5 bases; nucleotides not matched to a gene: 4. CDR3 in DNA: TGTGCCAGCAGCGCGGGACAGGGGGCCGACGAGCAGTACTTC. Protein sequence: CASSAGQGADEQYF.

This clone appeared a few times. The rearrangement joins TRBV5-1 to TRBJ2-1; 8 bases map to TRBD1. Per germline, CDR1 SGHRS and CDR2 YFSETQ. This CDR3 is 16 amino acids long. Trimming removed 2 bases from V and 7 bases from J; junction bases left unmatched: 11. In DNA form, the CDR3 reads TGCGCCAGCAGCTTCGCTGACAGGGGATGGGAGAATGAGCAGTTCTTC. This translates into CASSFADRGWENEQFF. Variable domain in full (rest from reference TRBV5-1 and TRBJ2-1): KAGVTQTPRYLIKTRGQQVTLSCSPISGHRSVSWYQQTPGQGLQFLFEYFSETQRNKGNFPGRFSGRQFSNSRSEMNVSTLELGDSALYLCASSFADRGWENEQFFGPGTRLTVL.

This clone has just a few counts. The V gene is TRBV7-9, the J gene TRBJ2-7, with a weak D call TRBD1 (6 bases). Trimming pared 4 bases from V and 8 bases from J, leaving 15 bases between. The CDR3 sequence is 13 residues long. Germline lookup yields CDR1 SEHNR and CDR2 FQNEAQ (reference sequence). The CDR3 region is CASSYPGTTKQYF. The CDR3, as DNA: TGTGCCAGCAGCTACCCCGGGACAACGAAGCAGTACTTC.

This clone has just a few counts. The genes are TRBV5-1 and TRBJ2-2; 9 nucleotides line up with TRBD1. Trimming at V came to 2 bases and at J to 3 bases, leaving 2 bases not matched to a gene. The CDR3 is 15 residues long. Germline V gene data show CDR1 as SGHRS and CDR2 as YFSETQ. DNA for the CDR3: TGCGCCAGCAGCTTTCGGACAGGGGACACCGGGGAGCTGTTTTTT. This translates into CASSFRTGDTGELFF.

CDR3 nucleotides: TGCGCCAGCAGCTTGGGGCCCTCCGCGGGGAGCTACACCTTC. It codes for CASSLGPSAGSYTF. J is TRBJ1-2 and V is TRBV5-1; D is uncertain. V was cut by 0 bases and J by 9 bases, with 15 bases left in between. The CDR3 is 14 amino acids. Germline V gene sequence: CDR1 SGHRS, CDR2 YFSETQ.

The genes are TRBV29-1 and TRBJ1-1; 9 nucleotides match TRBD1. Losses at the gene ends were 5 bases for V and 0 bases for J; bases not matched to a gene: 16. Germline V gene data show CDR1 as SQVTM and CDR2 as ANQGSEA. CDR3 length: 18 amino acids. The CDR3, as DNA: TGCAGCGTTCCCCCCCGAACAGGGGGCAGCCTAATGAACACTGAAGCTTTCTTT. Amino acid sequence: CSVPPRTGGSLMNTEAFF.

DNA for the CDR3: TGTGCCAGCAGTTTCCCAACTAGCGGGGGGATCTACGAGCAGTACTTC. Translation: CASSFPTSGGIYEQYF. The V call is TRBV28, the J call TRBJ2-7; 12 bases line up with TRBD2. The CDR3 is 16 residues long. The J segment lost 3 bases and the V segment lost 3 bases, leaving 6 bases of the junction unmatched. CDR1 is MDHEN and CDR2 is SYDVKM in the germline V gene.

The V call is TRBV29-1, the J call TRBJ2-2, with D possibly TRBD1 on 7 matching bases. CDR3 size: 15 residues. Per the germline V gene, CDR1 is SQVTM and CDR2 is ANQGSEA. Trimming left V 6 bases short and J 2 bases short, with 16 bases between. In DNA form, the CDR3 reads TGCAGCGTCCCTTCAGGGGGGTACAACACCGGGGAGCTGTTTTTT. Translated: CSVPSGGYNTGELFF.

The chain employs TRBV28 and TRBJ2-7; 7 nucleotides match TRBD2. CDR3 size: 14 residues. V shed 2 bases and J 3 bases; nucleotides not matched to a gene: 4. Germline-derived CDR1 and CDR2 are MDHEN and SYDVKM. CDR3 bases: TGTGCCAGCAGTTTAGGCGGGAGTAACTACGAGCAGTACTTC. Its translation is CASSLGGSNYEQYF.

There are a few counts of this clone. A read error may account for a junction end that differs from germline. The chain couples TRBV6-6 to TRBJ1-2; no clear D gene. The CDR3 loop spans 14 amino acids. Germline V gives CDR1 MNHNY, CDR2 SVGAGI (reference sequence). In nucleotides, the CDR3 is TGTGCCATCAGTGAGTCGACGGAGTACTATGGCTACACCTTC. Residues: CAISESTEYYGYTF.

This chain uses TRBV5-1 with TRBJ2-7, with 13 bases aligning to TRBD2. The CDR3 spans 16 residues. Looked up from germline, CDR1 is SGHRS and CDR2 is YFSETQ. The trim removed 3 bases at V and 6 bases at J, leaving 9 bases unmatched. DNA for the CDR3: TGCGCCAGCAGCTGGACTGGACTAGCGGGAGCGGTCGAGCAGTACTTC. Translated, it gives CASSWTGLAGAVEQYF.

This chain uses TRBV29-1 with TRBJ2-2; 9 bases are a match to TRBD1. CDR3 size: 14 residues. Germline V gives CDR1 SQVTM, CDR2 ANQGSEA. Germline trimming cut 7 bases from V and 4 bases from J; bases unmatched to any gene: 7. The CDR3 loop is CSGGGQGATGELFF. CDR3 coding DNA: TGCAGCGGCGGGGGACAGGGAGCCACCGGGGAGCTGTTTTTT.

The chain has TRBV5-4 and TRBJ2-5; TRBD2 aligns across 14 bases. CDR3 length equals 16 residues. Trimming took 5 bases from V and 4 from J; bases not matched to a gene: 7. Per germline, CDR1 SGHNT and CDR2 YYREEE (reference sequence). The CDR3 loop reads CASSLLTSGRAETQYF. The CDR3 DNA follows: TGTGCCAGCAGTCTTCTGACTAGCGGGAGGGCAGAGACCCAGTACTTC.

This chain links TRBV28 with TRBJ1-2; no reliable D call. Per the germline V gene, CDR1 is MDHEN and CDR2 is SYDVKM. The CDR3 is made up of 11 amino acids. The V end was cut by 4 bases, the J end by 6 bases, with 6 bases between. The CDR3 region is CASSSTDGYTF. CDR3 sequence (DNA): TGTGCCAGCAGTTCTACCGATGGCTACACCTTC.

The chain links TRBV5-4 to TRBJ1-1; maybe TRBD1 (6 bases). The CDR3 loop spans 13 amino acids. The germline V gene has CDR1 SGHNT and CDR2 YYREEE (reference sequence). Trimming left V 3 bases short and J 4 bases short, with 10 bases between. The CDR3 protein is CASSYGQTTEAFF. The CDR3 coding sequence is TGTGCCAGCAGCTACGGACAGACCACTGAAGCTTTCTTT.

This clone was detected only a few times. The chain couples TRBV18 to TRBJ2-2; D is uncertain. Germline V CDR1 and CDR2: KGHSH, LQKENI. CDR3 length: 15 amino acids. V lost 3 bases and J lost 1, with 9 bases in between. CDR3 DNA sequence: TGTGCCAGCTCACCCAACCGACTGAACACCGGGGAGCTGTTTTTT. Translated, it gives CASSPNRLNTGELFF. The full variable domain, its missing parts supplied by reference TRBV18 and TRBJ2-2, is NAGVMQNPRHLVRRRGQEARLRCSPMKGHSHVYWYRQLPEEGLKFMVYLQKENIIDESGMPKERFSAEFPKEGPSILRIQQVVRGDSAAYFCASSPNRLNTGELFFGEGSRLTVL.

The chain combines TRBV7-2 with TRBJ1-1; 7 bases agree with TRBD1. From germline, CDR1 is SGHTA and CDR2 FQGNSA. J gave up 5 bases and V 7 bases, and 10 bases lay outside the gene matches. The CDR3 extends over 14 amino acids. The CDR3 is CASTVRQGGTEAFF. The DNA of the CDR3 is TGTGCCAGCACCGTACGACAGGGTGGGACTGAAGCTTTCTTT.

The J gene is TRBJ1-2, the V gene TRBV9; D gene ambiguous. This CDR3 has 13 amino acids. V lost 4 bases, J lost 8 bases, and 15 bases lay in between. Germline V gene data show CDR1 as SGDLS and CDR2 as YYNGEE. In DNA form, the CDR3 reads TGTGCCAGCAGCCTAGGACCGGGAGAAGGCTACACCTTC. It encodes CASSLGPGEGYTF.

CDR3 coding DNA: TGTGCCAGCAGTTCGTCCGGGACAGGGTATCAGCCCCTCCACTTT. The encoded protein is CASSSSGTGYQPLHF. This chain links TRBV6-5 with TRBJ1-6, with TRBD1 matching 9 bases. The germline gives CDR1 MNHEY, CDR2 SVGAGI. This CDR3 is 15 amino acids long. V was pared by 4 bases and J by 13 bases, with 11 bases of the junction left unmatched.

This clone occurred a few times. This chain links TRBV4-2 with TRBJ2-1, with TRBD2 matching over 8 bases. After removal of 1 base from V and 6 bases from J, the junction contained 8 bases not matched to a gene. Germline values: CDR1 LGHNA, CDR2 YNFKEQ. The CDR3 consists of 16 residues. In DNA form, the CDR3 reads TGTGCCAGCAGCCAAGGAAGCGGGAGTTCCGCCAATGAGCAGTTCTTC. Encoded protein: CASSQGSGSSANEQFF.

This clone turned up a few times. The chain employs TRBV29-1 and TRBJ2-7, with a possible D match to TRBD1 (5 bases). The germline V and J ends were trimmed by 7 bases and 2 bases, with 15 bases remaining between them. Germline CDR1 is SQVTM and CDR2 is ANQGSEA. This CDR3 is 13 amino acids long. Written as DNA, the CDR3 is TGCAGCGCCAGGGTCAGGTCCACCTACGAGCAGTACTTC. It is translated as CSARVRSTYEQYF.

This clone came up a few times. The gene calls are TRBV7-2 and TRBJ1-6, with D possibly matching TRBD1 (6 bases). Per germline, CDR1 SGHTA and CDR2 FQGNSA. V gave up 5 bases and J gave up 15 bases, with 17 bases separating them. The CDR3 length is 13 residues. CDR3 protein: CASSLYTGSGLHF. CDR3 coding DNA: TGTGCCAGCAGCCTGTACACAGGGTCGGGCCTCCACTTT. Complete variable domain (other parts from reference TRBV7-2 and TRBJ1-6): GAGVSQSPSNKVTEKGKDVELRCDPISGHTALYWYRQSLGQGLEFLIYFQGNSAPDKSGLPSDRFSAERTGGSVSTLTIQRTQQEDSAVYLCASSLYTGSGLHFGNGTRLTVT.

V is TRBV30 and J is TRBJ1-5, with TRBD1 as a possible D gene (5 bases). The CDR3 covers 13 residues. Looked up from germline, CDR1 is GTSNPN and CDR2 is SVGIG (reference sequence). V was trimmed by 3 bases and J by 2 bases, leaving 8 bases between them. CDR3 DNA: TGTGCCTGGAGCACGACAGGCAATCAGCCCCAGCATTTT. Translation: CAWSTTGNQPQHF.

The chain combines TRBV6-5 with TRBJ1-1; TRBD1 aligns across 7 bases. Germline V gene lookup returns CDR1 MNHEY and CDR2 SVGAGI. The CDR3 totals 15 residues. V was pared by 5 bases and J by 1 base, with 7 bases of the junction left unmatched. DNA for the CDR3: TGTGCCAGCAGTCAGACAGGGTATAGGAACACTGAAGCTTTCTTT. Its translation is CASSQTGYRNTEAFF.